These T cell receptor beta chains were read from a single sample in a study of coeliac disease. The repertoire was sequenced with immunoSEQ multiplex PCR; TCRdb's copy has only in-frame clones and lacks some. Seen here are over 3,500 clones, 69% observed once, and the top ten hold roughly 8%. Specimen: intraepithelial lymphocytes from the gut. The receptors stem from a young man with celiac disease. Both conserved end residues are trimmed from each CDR3. Where a row states a size, it is once, few, many or the class of an expanded clone; other rows omit it.

clone size,V gene,J gene,CDR3 protein
large,TRBV5-6,TRBJ1-5,ASSLDRAWPQH
-,TRBV5-1,TRBJ2-7,ASSLFAGASYEQY
-,TRBV7-3,TRBJ2-1,ASSMGLAGEQF
-,TRBV7-8,TRBJ2-1,ASSLVVSSYNEQF
-,TRBV19,TRBJ1-5,ASSIGRAGSGNQPQH
few,TRBV29-1,TRBJ1-1,SVDRTGAEAF
few,TRBV4-2,TRBJ2-7,ASSQDTSGSYEQY
few,TRBV4-2,TRBJ2-1,ASSQEGARRNEQF
-,TRBV7-4,TRBJ1-1,ASSPGPGTPGGEAF
-,TRBV4-3,TRBJ2-7,ASSQDWASKSCEQY
-,TRBV7-7,TRBJ2-2,ASSRDRSPGELF
-,TRBV27,TRBJ2-7,ASTPVGGASREQY
-,TRBV30,TRBJ2-2,AWSKPGLAGGTNTGELF
few,TRBV27,TRBJ2-1,ASSLVYTSGNEQF
-,TRBV7-2,TRBJ2-7,ASSLGSSEQY
once,TRBV19,TRBJ1-5,ASSIHRQGDQPQH
-,TRBV7-3,TRBJ1-1,ASSPLPRASEAF
-,TRBV6-9,TRBJ2-6,ASSGTGDRNPSLANVLT
-,TRBV28,TRBJ2-7,ASSLRRGRRN
-,TRBV18,TRBJ1-4,ASSFPGQVGEKLF
-,TRBV2,TRBJ1-5,ASSGGGWPQH
-,TRBV5-1,TRBJ2-2,ASSLALTGVTGELF
-,TRBV5-4,TRBJ2-5,ASSPGLAGGNQETQY
few,TRBV19,TRBJ2-5,ASIDTLAQPQETQY
-,TRBV2,TRBJ1-2,ASSEDPGGNGYT
once,TRBV27,TRBJ1-4,ASSTGWANEKLF
-,TRBV5-4,TRBJ2-2,ASSPGPGGTGELF
-,TRBV6-1,TRBJ1-2,ATWTGNYGYT
-,TRBV18,TRBJ2-1,ASSRGQGATEQF
-,TRBV29-1,TRBJ2-5,SVGTTKETQY
few,TRBV11-1,TRBJ1-1,ASSFNRVSEAF
-,TRBV9,TRBJ2-3,ASSLEPGLSTDTQY
medium-sized,TRBV28,TRBJ2-7,ASSLSRVAYEQY
few,TRBV11-2,TRBJ2-1,ASSPPLFNPDRWF
-,TRBV10-3,TRBJ2-5,ATTPGGHQETQY
-,TRBV18,TRBJ1-6,ASRGQEDSPLH
-,TRBV7-8,TRBJ1-2,ASSLVAEKGYT
-,TRBV4-3,TRBJ2-7,ASSQASGSDPSYEQY
-,TRBV28,TRBJ1-3,ASSSFPSGNTIY
once,TRBV27,TRBJ2-4,ASSLSTRLGENIQY
-,TRBV4-1,TRBJ1-2,ASSEWTGNYGYT
-,TRBV6-4,TRBJ2-5,ASSDSGGTQY
-,TRBV5-1,TRBJ1-5,ASSPGHENQPQH
-,TRBV19,TRBJ2-2,ASSPGTSLIANTGELF
few,TRBV28,TRBJ2-7,ASTPGTGGTYEQY
-,TRBV13,TRBJ1-1,ASRSGQGGTEAF
few,TRBV6-1,TRBJ2-7,ASRTGRTYEQY
-,TRBV6-1,TRBJ2-1,ASSATNPGQGYNEQF
-,TRBV5-1,TRBJ2-7,ASSLVFGGIFLYEQY
large,TRBV6-6,TRBJ2-7,ASMVAGGTPEDEQY
-,TRBV7-2,TRBJ2-7,ASSTGLAGGSGGEQY
-,TRBV29-1,TRBJ2-7,SVGQGIFFYEQY
-,TRBV4-2,TRBJ2-1,ASSQGPPPYNEQF
few,TRBV30,TRBJ1-5,AWNPLTGQPQH
-,TRBV7-3,TRBJ2-3,ASSLNSHGTDTQY
-,TRBV5-4,TRBJ2-5,ASSLTGRQETQY
large,TRBV5-6,TRBJ2-1,ASSPGTGGASSYNEQF
few,TRBV7-9,TRBJ2-7,ASSFAGRAQEQY
-,TRBV14,TRBJ2-6,ASSQEGGGRANVLT
-,TRBV2,TRBJ2-2,ASSQRRGSVNTGELF